This T cell receptor beta chain was recovered during a study of early T cells in non-severe SARS-CoV-2 infection. This clonotype was recorded at least ten times. There are 11 residues in the CDR3. Per germline, CDR1 DFQATT and CDR2 SNEGSKA (reference sequence). The ends were cut back, 4 bases at V and 7 bases at J, with 10 bases in the middle. TCRdb reprocessed the 5' RACE reads via MiXCR and lists one record per CDR3 protein. The sample lists over 75,000 distinct CDR3 sequences, under 15% occurring once. Sequencing was done on a sample of whole blood. The chain uses TRBV20-1 and TRBJ1-1; D remains unclear. The TCR originated in an adult who was a healthcare worker with PCR-confirmed SARS-CoV-2 infection or an uninfected control (not recorded which). CDR3 loop: CSAKWGFEAFF. Written as DNA, the CDR3 is TGCAGTGCTAAGTGGGGATTTGAAGCTTTCTTT.